This T cell receptor (beta chain) was obtained from a study of T cell responses to AZD1222 COVID-19 vaccine. Broader study findings: Spike-specific TCR breadth and depth grew following two AZD1222 doses. Nearly half of unique spike-specific TCRs reportedly avoided B.1.351 and B.1.1.7 mutated regions.

Sequencing was performed with immunoSEQ multiplex PCR; in TCRdb, only in-frame clones are kept and a portion is missing. Here the sample spans some 200,000 clones, roughly 93% being singletons. Of note for this clone: What it binds is unknown.

Germline lookup yields CDR1 SGHAT and CDR2 FQNNGV. Trimming took 1 base from V and 3 from J, leaving 8 bases between them. The length of the CDR3 is 14 residues. The chain employs TRBV11-2 and TRBJ2-3; no reliable D call. The source of this sequence is an adult in good health. Sequencing used peripheral blood, obtained on day 0 of AZD1222 vaccination. The CDR3 protein is CASSLAADTDTQYF. The CDR3 nucleotides read TGTGCCAGCAGCTTAGCCGCGGATACAGATACGCAGTATTTT.